These T cell receptor beta chains were read from a single sample in a study of T cell responses to AZD1222 COVID-19 vaccine. Repertoires were generated with immunoSEQ multiplex PCR, while TCRdb's copy carries only in-frame clones and drops some. This table holds 130,000 or so clones, approximately 94% found once. The sample consisted of peripheral blood, taken on day 0 of AZD1222 vaccination. The receptors derive from an adult in good health. Each CDR3 is given with its conserved first and last residue. The order of the fields is J gene, V gene, D gene, CDR3 length, clone size, CDR3 protein, CDR3 DNA. D genes are given only for firm matches. Clone sizes are given selectively: once, few, many, or a class where the clone is expanded.

TRBJ2-2 TRBV6-2/TRBV6-3 TRBD2 19 . CASSAPRSGGAGGVGELFF TGTGCCAGCAGTGCCCCGAGGAGTGGAGGAGCGGGAGGGGTCGGGGAGCTGTTTTTT
TRBJ2-7 TRBV6-5 . 13 . CASIRNGYYEQYF TGTGCCAGCATTCGAAACGGTTATTACGAGCAGTACTTC
TRBJ2-7 TRBV27 . 13 . CASKQGISYEQYF TGTGCCAGCAAGCAGGGGATCTCCTACGAGCAGTACTTC
TRBJ2-7 TRBV7-2 . 13 once CASSQGKGREQYF TGTGCCAGCAGCCAGGGTAAGGGGCGCGAGCAGTACTTC
TRBJ2-7 TRBV15 . 14 . CATSRDGGSYEQYF TGTGCCACCAGCAGAGATGGGGGCAGCTACGAGCAGTACTTC
TRBJ2-2 TRBV6-5 TRBD1 14 . CASRSQGAGGELFF TGTGCCAGCAGATCACAGGGGGCAGGCGGGGAGCTGTTTTTT
TRBJ2-3 TRBV6-2/TRBV6-3 . 16 . CASSTYSGTSTDTQYF TGTGCCAGCAGTACCTATAGCGGAACTAGCACAGATACGCAGTATTTT
TRBJ2-3 TRBV5-4 . 15 . CASSFFGQGTDTQYF TGTGCCAGCAGCTTTTTCGGGCAGGGCACAGATACGCAGTATTTT
TRBJ1-1 TRBV28 TRBD1 16 . CASRPTDRGPNTEAFF TGTGCCAGCAGACCGACAGACAGGGGGCCGAACACTGAAGCTTTCTTT
TRBJ2-2 TRBV7-9 TRBD2 16 . CASSSGLAGERGELFF TGTGCCAGCAGCTCGGGACTAGCGGGAGAGCGAGGGGAGCTGTTTTTT
TRBJ2-3 TRBV6-2/TRBV6-3 . 16 . CASSYGTRESTDTQYF TGTGCCAGCAGTTACGGGACTCGTGAAAGCACAGATACGCAGTATTTT
TRBJ2-7 TRBV7-9 . 15 . CASSLVTGAAYEQYF TGTGCCAGCAGCTTAGTAACGGGAGCAGCCTACGAGCAGTACTTC
TRBJ2-6 TRBV11-2 TRBD2 17 . CASSLGVAGGWANVLTF TGTGCCAGCAGCTTAGGGGTAGCGGGAGGCTGGGCCAACGTCCTGACTTTC
TRBJ2-5 TRBV7-7 . 16 . CASSLGLFGRGETQYF TGTGCCAGCAGCTTAGGACTATTTGGGAGAGGTGAGACCCAGTACTTC
TRBJ1-1 TRBV11-2 . 12 . CASSFLGTEAFF TGTGCCAGCAGCTTTTTAGGAACTGAAGCTTTCTTT
TRBJ1-5 TRBV6-5 . 14 . CASSYVSANQPQHF TGTGCCAGCAGTTACGTGTCAGCAAATCAGCCCCAGCATTTT
TRBJ2-1 TRBV29-1 . 13 . CSVKSYSYNEQFF TGCAGCGTTAAGTCCTACTCCTACAATGAGCAGTTCTTC
TRBJ2-5 TRBV2 TRBD2 18 . CASSEALWTSGSQETQYF TGTGCCAGCAGTGAAGCCCTTTGGACTAGCGGGTCCCAAGAGACCCAGTACTTC
TRBJ2-3 TRBV5-4 . 13 . CASSLEIRNTQYF TGTGCCAGCAGCTTGGAGATACGGAATACGCAGTATTTT
TRBJ2-7 TRBV15 TRBD2 14 . CATLGAGGVHEQYF TGTGCCACCCTGGGGGCGGGAGGTGTCCACGAGCAGTACTTC
TRBJ2-6 TRBV7-9 . 16 . CASSLLLATGANVLTF TGTGCCAGCAGCCTACTACTAGCCACAGGGGCCAACGTCCTGACTTTC
TRBJ2-7 TRBV30 TRBD2 14 once CAWSGLAGVNEQYF TGTGCCTGGAGTGGTCTGGCGGGAGTGAACGAGCAGTACTTC
TRBJ1-1 TRBV5-1 . 16 . CASSKSDSLPNTEAFF TGCGCCAGCAGCAAATCGGACAGCCTACCGAACACTGAAGCTTTCTTT
TRBJ2-7 TRBV29-1 TRBD2 15 . CSVGELAGGPYEQYF TGCAGCGTTGGGGAACTAGCGGGAGGTCCTTACGAGCAGTACTTC
TRBJ2-1 TRBV29-1 TRBD2 16 . CSVDRTGTSGSNEQFF TGCAGCGTTGATAGAACCGGGACTAGCGGGAGCAATGAGCAGTTCTTC
TRBJ2-7 TRBV19 . 13 . CASNPSGSDEQYF TGTGCCAGTAACCCGTCAGGGTCGGACGAGCAGTACTTC
TRBJ2-7 TRBV6-5 . 13 once CASSRGRTYEQYF TGTGCCAGCTCCAGGGGACGGACCTACGAGCAGTACTTC
TRBJ2-2 TRBV5-1 TRBD1 16 once CASSFLQGSNTGELFF TGCGCCAGCAGCTTTCTACAGGGGTCGAACACCGGGGAGCTGTTTTTT
TRBJ1-1 TRBV24-1 . 13 . CATSDGGGSEAFF TGTGCCACCAGTGATGGCGGGGGGTCTGAAGCTTTCTTT
TRBJ2-1 TRBV6-5 . 15 . CASYREGAYYNEQFF TGTGCCAGCTACAGGGAGGGGGCTTACTACAATGAGCAGTTCTTC
TRBJ1-1 TRBV6-2/TRBV6-3 . 17 . CASSFARAGVMRTEAFF TGTGCCAGCAGCTTCGCCAGAGCAGGGGTGATGAGGACTGAAGCTTTCTTT
TRBJ2-1 TRBV28 TRBD2 16 . CASSPSTSGGYNEQFF TGTGCCAGCAGTCCCTCAACTAGCGGGGGCTACAATGAGCAGTTCTTC
TRBJ2-2 TRBV5-1 TRBD1 15 . CASSLVTGDTGELFF TGCGCCAGCAGCTTGGTTACAGGGGACACCGGGGAGCTGTTTTTT
TRBJ1-2 TRBV18 . 13 . CASSPRGRYGYTF TGTGCCAGCTCACCCCGAGGGCGCTATGGCTACACCTTC
TRBJ1-1 TRBV6-5 . 13 . CASSPSGRTEAFF TGTGCCAGCAGTCCTTCCGGACGAACTGAAGCTTTCTTT
TRBJ2-7 TRBV13 TRBD2 12 . CASSFTGGEQYF TGTGCCAGCAGCTTTACGGGGGGCGAGCAGTACTTC
TRBJ1-5 TRBV27 TRBD1 18 . CASSRNWGQGLAIQPQHF TGTGCCAGCAGTCGAAACTGGGGACAGGGACTGGCGATTCAGCCCCAGCATTTT
TRBJ2-7 TRBV27 . 13 . CASSPGRTYEQYF TGTGCCAGCAGTCCCGGACGGACCTACGAGCAGTACTTC
TRBJ1-1 TRBV19 . 14 . CASSVQGLDTEAFF TGTGCCAGTAGTGTACAGGGTTTGGACACTGAAGCTTTCTTT
TRBJ1-2 TRBV2 . 15 once CASSDRWGADYGYTF TGTGCCAGCAGTGATAGGTGGGGGGCCGACTATGGCTACACCTTC
TRBJ2-7 TRBV2 . 13 few CASSEALQYEQYF TGTGCCAGCAGTGAAGCGCTACAGTACGAGCAGTACTTC
TRBJ1-1 TRBV4-1 . 16 . CASSHRRGDMNTEAFF TGCGCCAGCAGCCATAGGCGGGGAGACATGAACACTGAAGCTTTCTTT
TRBJ1-3 TRBV7-9 . 17 . CASSSFRDDHSGNTIYF TGTGCCAGCAGCTCCTTTCGGGACGATCACTCTGGAAACACCATATATTTT
TRBJ1-5 TRBV6-2/TRBV6-3 TRBD1 18 . CASSRYKPGTGGVQPQHF TGTGCCAGCAGTCGCTACAAACCCGGGACAGGGGGCGTTCAGCCCCAGCATTTT
TRBJ1-2 TRBV30 TRBD1 11 . CAFRTGYGYTF TGTGCCTTCCGGACAGGCTATGGCTACACCTTC